This T cell receptor beta chain was documented in a study of memory CD4+ T cells and cytomegalovirus serostatus. Profiling relied on immunoSEQ multiplex PCR, and the TCRdb table lists in-frame clones only, not all of them. The sample carries some 95,000 clones, about four fifths recorded once. The sort gate was single viable CD3+CD4+CD8-CD45RO+ cells for memory CD4+ T cells. Between the trimmed V and J ends, which lost 1 base and 2 bases, there was a span of 10 bases. Germline V gene data show CDR1 as SGHRS and CDR2 as YFSETQ. The CDR3 runs to 14 residues. The specimen was memory CD4+ T cells from blood. This TCR was sampled from an adult in good health and CMV-seropositive. V and J are TRBV5-1 and TRBJ2-7; no reliable D call. CDR3 residues: CASSLYAAAYEQYF. Here the CDR3 DNA reads TGCGCCAGCAGCTTGTATGCAGCCGCCTACGAGCAGTACTTC.